Following are 8 T cell receptor beta chains from one sample sequenced in a study of OX40 agonist ivuxolimab in advanced cancers. Some clones are missing from TCRdb's copy, which holds only in-frame ones; the method was immunoSEQ multiplex PCR. This sample has 70,000 to 95,000 clones; 90% to 95% occur once, and the top ten carry about 2.6%. This sample comprised CD4+ or CD8+ T cells sorted from blood, obtained in a trial of the OX40 agonist ivuxolimab. The receptors derive from an adult with an advanced solid tumor such as melanoma, head and neck, liver or kidney cancer.

The gene calls are TRBV19 and TRBJ2-1; 7 bases line up with TRBD2. The V and J ends lost 9 bases and 3 bases, in that order; junction bases with no gene match: 8. Germline values: CDR1 LNHDA, CDR2 SQIVND (reference sequence). CDR3 length equals 14 residues. The chain's CDR3 is CASSRGEGYNEQFF. In DNA, the CDR3 is TGTGCCAGCTCACGGGGGGAGGGCTACAATGAGCAGTTCTTC.

With respect to this clone: Germline is not matched at one junction end, which may reflect a read error. V and J are TRBV13 and TRBJ2-5; 9 bases match TRBD2. The V gene's germline CDR1 is PRHDT and CDR2 FYEKMQ (reference sequence). The CDR3 covers 13 residues. CDR3 in DNA: TGTGCCAGCAGGTTAGCGGGAGAAGAGACCCAGTACTTC. Protein product: CASRLAGEETQYF. Supplemented by reference TRBV13 and TRBJ2-5, the full variable domain reads AAGVIQSPRHLIKEKRETATLKCYPIPRHDTVYWYQQGPGQDPQFLISFYEKMQSDKGSIPDRFSAQQFSDYHSELNMSSLELGDSALYFCASRLAGEETQYFGPGTRLLVL.

The chain uses TRBV27 and TRBJ2-1, with 13 positions matching TRBD2. V gave up 3 bases and J gave up 10 bases; unmatched junction bases: 3. This CDR3 comprises 14 residues. Germline V gene lookup returns CDR1 MNHEY and CDR2 SMNVEV (reference sequence). The CDR3 is CASSLGGLAGEQFF. The DNA for the CDR3 is TGTGCCAGCAGTTTGGGGGGACTAGCGGGGGAGCAGTTCTTC.

The chain recombines TRBV5-6 with TRBJ2-2; tentatively, D is TRBD1 (6 bases). The CDR3 length is 14 residues. Trimming took off 4 bases at V and 5 bases at J, with 12 bases between the two ends. Germline-derived CDR1 and CDR2 are SGHDT and YYEEEE. CDR3 residues: CASSPLRGTGELFF. CDR3 nucleotide sequence: TGTGCCAGCAGCCCCCTCAGGGGAACCGGGGAGCTGTTTTTT.

The chain couples TRBV5-5 to TRBJ2-3, with 8 bases lining up with TRBD2. Trimming at V came to 7 bases and at J to 0 bases, leaving 10 bases not matched to a gene. The germline CDR1 and CDR2 sequences are SGHKS and YYEKEE (reference sequence). The CDR3 totals 16 residues. The CDR3 DNA is TGTGCCAGCGCCGTCGGCGGGGGGATGAGCACAGATACGCAGTATTTT. Protein: CASAVGGGMSTDTQYF.

The chain has TRBV27 and TRBJ2-3; 12 bases are shared with TRBD2. CDR1 and CDR2 from the germline V gene are MNHEY and SMNVEV (reference sequence). This CDR3 spans 16 amino acids. After removal of 0 bases from V and 6 bases from J, the junction contained 4 bases not matched to a gene. CDR3 region: CASSLSLAGGVDTQYF. As DNA, the CDR3 is TGTGCCAGCAGTTTATCCCTAGCGGGAGGGGTTGATACGCAGTATTTT.

V gene TRBV11-3 combines with J gene TRBJ2-7; TRBD1 matches 7 bases. This CDR3 has 13 amino acids. The ends lost 3 bases at V and 6 bases at J; junction bases unmatched: 5. CDR1 and CDR2 (germline): SGHNT, YENEEA. The CDR3 bases are TGTGCCAGCAGCTTCAATACAGGGGCCGAGCAGTACTTC. It translates to CASSFNTGAEQYF. Looking up the rest from reference TRBV11-3 and TRBJ2-7 gives the full variable domain: EAGVVQSPRYKIIEKKQPVAFWCNPISGHNTLYWYLQNLGQGPELLIRYENEEAVDDSQLPKDRFSAERLKGVDSTLKIQPAELGDSAVYLCASSFNTGAEQYFGPGTRLTVT.

The CDR3 DNA sequence: TGTGCCAGCAGCTTCCTTAGCGGGAGGACAGATACGCAGTATTTT. Translated: CASSFLSGRTDTQYF. This chain links TRBV7-9 with TRBJ2-3, with 10 bases aligning to TRBD2. After removal of 3 bases from V and 3 bases from J, the junction contained 3 bases not matched to a gene. The CDR3 contains 15 residues. Germline V gives CDR1 SEHNR, CDR2 FQNEAQ (reference sequence).